These 13 T cell receptor beta chains were all obtained from the same sample, sequenced in a study of T cells expressing NK-cell markers. TCRdb reprocessed the 5' RACE reads, keeping one entry per CDR3 protein, no DNA. Its table records about 300,000 distinct CDR3 sequences. The sample consisted of blood T cells: a sorted CD56 or NKG2C T cell subset, CD4+ or CD8+ T cells, or bulk PBMC T cells (not recorded which). The source of these receptors is a woman between 18 and 75 years old in good health.

J is TRBJ1-5 and V is TRBV7-2; TCRdb's D call, TRBD1, is unchecked because there is no DNA. CDR1 and CDR2 (germline): SGHTA, FQGNSA. The CDR3 runs 14 residues. CDR3 in amino acids: CASSLRQLNQPQHF. Full variable domain (outside the CDR3, taken from reference TRBV7-2 and TRBJ1-5): GAGVSQSPSNKVTEKGKDVELRCDPISGHTALYWYRQSLGQGLEFLIYFQGNSAPDKSGLPSDRFSAERTGGSVSTLTIQRTQQEDSAVYLCASSLRQLNQPQHFGDGTRLSIL.

The chain joins TRBV10-2 to TRBJ2-7; the D call of TRBD1 rests on TCRdb alone, since no DNA is present to check it. Germline assignment: CDR1 WSHSY and CDR2 SAAADI. The CDR3 extends over 12 amino acids. The chain's CDR3 is CASSWQGGEQYF.

This rearrangement joins TRBV5-6 to TRBJ1-2; TCRdb reports TRBD1, a call that lacks DNA to check it against. Germline V gene lookup returns CDR1 SGHDT and CDR2 YYEEEE. This CDR3 has 17 amino acids. CDR3 sequence reads: CASWNLVLGQVGYGYTF.

J is TRBJ1-2 and V is TRBV14; as DNA is missing, the TRBD1 call by TCRdb cannot be tested. Germline CDR1 reads SGHDN; CDR2 reads FVKESK. The CDR3 sequence is 13 residues long. CDR3 protein: CASTKDRSYGYTF.

Here the CDR3 reads CSASAAGPQRNNEQFF. V and J are TRBV20-1 and TRBJ2-1; there is no DNA to check the TCRdb D call of TRBD2. CDR1 DFQATT and CDR2 SNEGSKA come from the germline V gene (reference sequence). The CDR3 spans 16 residues.

The gene calls are TRBV7-2 and TRBJ2-1; the TCRdb call, TRBD1, lacks DNA for checking. The CDR3 sequence is 15 residues long. CDR1 is SGHTA, CDR2 FQGNSA, per germline. Here the CDR3 reads CASSPRRGNYNEQFF.

The CDR3 sequence is CASGFGGEGGPQHF. This chain uses TRBV7-9 with TRBJ1-5; TCRdb indicates TRBD1, and absent DNA this call remains unverified. The germline CDR1 and CDR2 sequences are SEHNR and FQNEAQ (reference sequence). CDR3 length equals 14 residues. The full variable domain, its missing parts supplied by reference TRBV7-9 and TRBJ1-5, is DTGVSQNPRHKITKRGQNVTFRCDPISEHNRLYWYRQTLGQGPEFLTYFQNEAQLEKSRLLSDRFSAERPKGSFSTLEIQRTEQGDSAMYLCASGFGGEGGPQHFGDGTRLSIL.

V is TRBV7-9 and J is TRBJ1-3; TCRdb lists TRBD1, though no DNA is available to test this call. The CDR3 has 15 residues. The germline gives CDR1 SEHNR, CDR2 FQNEAQ (reference sequence). The CDR3: CASSFHWARGNTIYF.

The chain couples TRBV6-2 or TRBV6-3 to TRBJ2-1; there is no DNA to check the TCRdb D call of TRBD2. The CDR3 runs to 14 residues. The germline gives CDR1 MNHEY, CDR2 SVGEGT. The CDR3 region is CASSVSGNYNEQFF.

The chain has TRBV4-2 and TRBJ2-5; TCRdb's D gene call, TRBD1, goes unchecked for lack of DNA. This CDR3 spans 15 amino acids. Germline V gives CDR1 LGHNA, CDR2 YNFKEQ. CDR3 region: CASSQDGTGRETQYF.

This rearrangement joins TRBV20-1 to TRBJ2-1; the TCRdb D gene call, TRBD2, has no DNA to confirm it. Germline V CDR1 and CDR2: DFQATT, SNEGSKA (reference sequence). The CDR3 contains 13 residues. The CDR3 reads CSARLAGYNEQFF.

V gene TRBV27 combines with J gene TRBJ2-7; the TCRdb call, TRBD1, lacks DNA for checking. In germline, CDR1 is MNHEY, CDR2 SMNVEV (reference sequence). The length of the CDR3 is 16 residues. The CDR3 spells CASSSRGANWPDEQYF.

This chain connects TRBV20-1 to TRBJ2-1; TCRdb names TRBD2, which stays unverified in the absence of DNA. In germline, CDR1 is DFQATT, CDR2 SNEGSKA (reference sequence). The CDR3 spans 18 residues. CDR3 in amino acids: CSARGLAGATRTGGKQFF.